This T cell receptor (beta chain) was recovered during a study of molecular identifiers for immune sequencing clone quantification. The CDR3 loop spans 14 amino acids. CDR1 is SGHNT and CDR2 is YYREEE in the germline V gene (reference sequence). Trimming shortened V by 0 bases and J by 9 bases, and 13 bases separated the two germline ends. TCRdb ran MiXCR on the PCR reads and lists one entry per CDR3 protein. The sample consists of about 510,000 distinct CDR3 sequences, 20% to 25% of them appearing once. V is TRBV5-4 and J is TRBJ2-1; D could derive from TRBD1 or TRBD2 (5 bases each). Sequencing was done on a sample of naive CD8+ T cells from blood, with Jurkat cell RNA spiked in. Subset denoted: FACS-sorted CD8+CD4-CCR7+CD45RA+ naive T cells. The sequence was obtained from a human donor in good health. Some libraries in this study had Jurkat cell RNA spiked in. CDR3 loop: CASSLDVGTSEQFF. The CDR3 DNA sequence: TGTGCCAGCAGCTTGGATGTGGGGACCAGTGAGCAGTTCTTC.